This T cell receptor beta chain was sequenced in a study of blood T cell repertoires in COVID-19. Overall study context: T cells, B-cell-depleted T cells, or PBMCs provided the cDNA or gDNA that served as material.

How the authors handled the data: Quantification of nucleated cells was approximated via reference gene primer amplification. Generated by immunoSEQ multiplex PCR, the TCRdb table keeps only in-frame clones and is missing some. V, J and clone size are those of that table, while D and trimming were read from the DNA. This table has fewer than 90,000 clones, about 80% appearing once. Trimming left V 3 bases short and J 4 bases short, with 15 bases between. The CDR3 is made up of 14 amino acids. CDR1 and CDR2 from the germline V gene are GTSNPN and SVGIG (reference sequence). The gene calls are TRBV30 and TRBJ1-1; a weak D match, TRBD1 (5 bases). The TCR originated in a woman aged 50 to 65 with acute or convalescent COVID-19. The sample comprised peripheral blood. CDR3 coding DNA: TGTGCCTGGAGGGGAGGGACTAAAAGCACTGAAGCTTTCTTT. This codes for CAWRGGTKSTEAFF.